The sample holds many counts of the clone carrying this T cell receptor (beta chain). This CDR3 region has 17 residues. The sample is drawn from a study of T-cell reconstitution after alpha-beta-depleted transplantation in children. Unique molecular identifiers featured in how the TCRbeta library was prepared. TCRdb re-derived calls from the PCR reads in MiXCR, one entry per CDR3 protein. Seen here are about 200,000 distinct CDR3 sequences, about 6% observed once, and the top ten hold under 5%. The specimen was PBMCs, collected before TCRalphabeta/CD19-depleted stem cell transplant. The rearrangement uses TRBV21-1 and TRBJ1-1; TRBD1, the table's D call, lacks a check against the DNA. TRBV21-1 is marked as a pseudogene. The sequence was collected from a girl less than two years old with combined immunodeficiency, due to receive a stem cell transplant. This CDR3 is CASSPRDRGPVNTEAFF. The CDR3 DNA reads TGTGCCAGCAGCCCCCGGGACAGGGGGCCAGTGAACACTGAAGCTTTCTTT.